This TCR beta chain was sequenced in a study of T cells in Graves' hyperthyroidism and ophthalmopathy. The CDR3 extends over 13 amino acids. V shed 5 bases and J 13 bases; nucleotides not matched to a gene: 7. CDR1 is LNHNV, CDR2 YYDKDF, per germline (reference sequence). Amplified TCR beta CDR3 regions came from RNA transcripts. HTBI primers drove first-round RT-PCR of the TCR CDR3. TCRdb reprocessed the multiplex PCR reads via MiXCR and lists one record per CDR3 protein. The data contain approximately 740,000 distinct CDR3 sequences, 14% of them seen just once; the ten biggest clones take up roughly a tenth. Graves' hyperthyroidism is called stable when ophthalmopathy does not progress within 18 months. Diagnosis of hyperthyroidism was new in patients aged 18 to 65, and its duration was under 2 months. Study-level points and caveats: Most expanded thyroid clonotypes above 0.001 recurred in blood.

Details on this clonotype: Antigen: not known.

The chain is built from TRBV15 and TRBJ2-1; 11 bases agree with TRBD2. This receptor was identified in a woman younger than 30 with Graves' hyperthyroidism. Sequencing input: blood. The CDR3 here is CATSSRTSGQQFF. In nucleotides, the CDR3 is TGTGCCACCAGCTCAAGGACTAGCGGGCAACAGTTCTTC.